The clone carrying this TCR beta chain came up many times. TCR beta CDR3 regions were amplified from RNA transcripts. TCR CDR3 underwent first-round RT-PCR with the HTBI primer set. TCRdb reanalysed the multiplex PCR reads using MiXCR and keeps one entry per CDR3 protein. This sample has around 350,000 distinct CDR3 sequences, with 19% found just once. This entry comes from a study of T cells in Graves' hyperthyroidism and ophthalmopathy. This CDR3 comprises 15 residues. Germline values: CDR1 MNHNS, CDR2 SASEGT. V lost 2 bases, J lost 6 bases, and 6 bases stayed unmatched. The chain couples TRBV6-1 to TRBJ2-7; 11 nucleotides match TRBD1. This TCR derives from a woman aged 18-29 years with Graves' hyperthyroidism. Sequencing used blood. The CDR3, as DNA: TGTGCCAGCAGTGAACCCGGGACAGGGGGACGCGAGCAGTACTTC. Its protein is CASSEPGTGGREQYF.